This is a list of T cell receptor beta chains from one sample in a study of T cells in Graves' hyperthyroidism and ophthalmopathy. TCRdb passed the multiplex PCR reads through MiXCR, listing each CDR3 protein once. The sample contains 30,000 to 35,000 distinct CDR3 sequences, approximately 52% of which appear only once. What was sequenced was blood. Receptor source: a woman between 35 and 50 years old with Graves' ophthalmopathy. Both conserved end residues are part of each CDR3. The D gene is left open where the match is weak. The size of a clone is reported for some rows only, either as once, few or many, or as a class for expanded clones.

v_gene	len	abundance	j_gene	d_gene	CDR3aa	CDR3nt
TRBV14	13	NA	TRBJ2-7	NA	CASSHTGYHEQYF	TGTGCCAGCAGCCATACAGGGTACCACGAGCAGTACTTC
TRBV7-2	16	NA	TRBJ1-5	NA	CASSFSGGVGNQPQHF	TGTGCCAGCAGCTTTAGTGGGGGGGTTGGCAATCAGCCCCAGCATTTT
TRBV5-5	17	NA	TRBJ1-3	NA	CASNQSYQGRARNTIYF	TGTGCCAGCAACCAAAGCTACCAGGGGCGTGCTCGAAACACCATATATTTT
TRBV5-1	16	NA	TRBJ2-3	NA	CASSHQTLPGTDTQYF	TGCGCCAGCAGCCACCAGACCCTCCCGGGCACAGATACGCAGTATTTT
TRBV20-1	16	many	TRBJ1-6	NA	CSARVRGALYNSPLHF	TGCAGTGCTAGAGTTAGGGGGGCACTTTATAATTCACCCCTCCACTTT
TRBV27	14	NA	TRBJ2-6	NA	CASSGLSGANVLTF	TGTGCCAGCAGTGGACTCTCTGGGGCCAACGTCCTGACTTTC
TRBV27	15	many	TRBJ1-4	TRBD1	CASSYKDRGGEKLFF	TGTGCCAGCAGCTACAAGGACAGGGGCGGGGAAAAACTGTTTTTT
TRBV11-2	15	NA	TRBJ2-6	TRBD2	CASTSRGAGANVLTF	TGTGCCAGCACCTCTCGGGGGGCTGGGGCCAACGTCCTGACTTTC
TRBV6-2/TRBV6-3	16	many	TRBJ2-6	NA	CASSYSGGYGANVLTF	TGTGCCAGCAGTTACTCCGGCGGTTACGGGGCCAACGTCCTGACTTTC
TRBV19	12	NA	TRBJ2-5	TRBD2	CASSMSGATQYF	TGTGCCAGTAGTATGAGCGGGGCGACCCAGTACTTC
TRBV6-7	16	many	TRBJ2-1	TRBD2	CASTGGGRGLYNEQFF	TGTGCCAGTACCGGGGGGGGTCGGGGTCTTTACAATGAGCAGTTCTTC
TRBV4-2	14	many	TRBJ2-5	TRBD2	CASSHPSGAETQYF	TGTGCCAGCAGCCACCCTAGCGGGGCGGAGACCCAGTACTTC
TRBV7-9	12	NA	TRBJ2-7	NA	CASSLAGEEQYF	TGTGCCAGCAGCTTAGCGGGAGAAGAGCAGTACTTC
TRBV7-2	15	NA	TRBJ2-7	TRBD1	CASSVSGQESYERYF	TGTGCCAGTAGCGTTTCGGGACAGGAAAGCTACGAGCGGTACTTC
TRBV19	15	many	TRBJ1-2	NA	CASSPTPDSSGGYTF	TGTGCCAGTAGTCCTACCCCGGACAGTTCGGGTGGCTACACCTTC
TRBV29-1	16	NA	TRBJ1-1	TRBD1	CSSPWGTGVMNTEAFF	TGCAGCAGTCCATGGGGGACAGGGGTCATGAACACTGAAGCTTTCTTT
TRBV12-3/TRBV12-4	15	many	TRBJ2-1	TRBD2	CASRPSGRPYNEQFF	TGTGCCAGCAGACCTAGCGGGCGGCCCTACAATGAGCAGTTCTTC
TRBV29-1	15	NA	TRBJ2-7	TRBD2	CSVERSTSGRNEQYF	TGCAGCGTTGAAAGATCGACTAGCGGGAGAAACGAGCAGTACTTC
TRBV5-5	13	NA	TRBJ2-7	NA	CASSVISSYEQYF	TGTGCCAGCAGCGTGATTAGCTCCTACGAGCAGTACTTC
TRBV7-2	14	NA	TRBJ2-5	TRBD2	CASSPTGGAETQYF	TGTGCCAGCAGCCCAACGGGGGGGGCAGAGACCCAGTACTTC
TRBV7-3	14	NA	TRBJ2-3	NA	CASSFSGVTDTQYF	TGTGCCAGCAGCTTTAGCGGTGTCACAGATACGCAGTATTTT
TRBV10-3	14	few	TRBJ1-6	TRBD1	CAISPQGANSPLHF	TGTGCCATCAGCCCGCAGGGGGCGAATTCACCCCTCCACTTT
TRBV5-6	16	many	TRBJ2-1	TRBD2	CASSSILAGSYNEQFF	TGTGCCAGCAGTTCTATACTAGCGGGCTCCTACAATGAGCAGTTCTTC
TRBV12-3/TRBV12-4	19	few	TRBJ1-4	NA	CASSFIRVTGIINNEKLFF	TGTGCCAGCAGTTTCATCCGTGTGACAGGAATTATTAATAATGAAAAACTGTTTTTT
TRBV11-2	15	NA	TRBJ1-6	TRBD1	CASSLETGGGSPLHF	TGTGCCAGCAGCTTAGAGACAGGGGGCGGGTCACCCCTCCACTTT
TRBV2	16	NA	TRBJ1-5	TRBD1	CASSLWDRGNNQPQHF	TGTGCCAGCAGTTTATGGGACAGGGGGAACAATCAGCCCCAGCATTTT
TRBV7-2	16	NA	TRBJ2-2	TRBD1	CASSLGGQGNTGELFF	TGTGCCAGCAGCTTAGGGGGACAGGGGAACACCGGGGAGCTGTTTTTT
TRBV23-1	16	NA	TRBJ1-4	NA	CASSLRSGMENEKLFF	TGTGCCAGCAGTCTCCGTAGCGGGATGGAGAATGAAAAACTGTTTTTT